What follows describes a single TCR beta chain. Its target is not known. TCRdb keeps only in-frame clones here, not all; method: immunoSEQ multiplex PCR. The repertoire holds about 62,000 clones, with about 92% as singletons. The source of the sample is a study of OX40 agonist ivuxolimab in advanced cancers. Study-wide context: An agonistic human IgG2 monoclonal antibody against OX40 (CD134) was given. Two patients with cutaneous melanoma and one with hepatocellular carcinoma, three in total, showed partial responses.

The study's findings and limits: Relative to CD4+, CD8+ T cells held more expanded clones on average.

This CDR3 has 15 residues. The trim removed 5 bases at V and 1 base at J, leaving 5 bases unmatched. Germline V CDR1 and CDR2: SGHAT, FQNNGV. The clonotype originates from an adult with an advanced solid tumor such as melanoma, head and neck, liver or kidney cancer. The input for sequencing was CD4+ or CD8+ T cells sorted from blood, taken in a trial of the OX40 agonist ivuxolimab. This rearrangement joins TRBV11-2 to TRBJ1-1; 9 nucleotides line up with TRBD1. For the CDR3, the DNA is TGTGCCAGCAGCGTGACAGGGGGTCGGAACACTGAAGCTTTCTTT. This encodes CASSVTGGRNTEAFF.